A single sample is the source of the 20 T cell receptor beta chains below, sequenced in a study of T-cell reconstitution after alpha-beta-depleted transplantation in children (dated by TCRdb to 2016 to 2017). Preparation of the library involved PCR. The listed sequencing device is Illumina HiSeq 2500. TCR library preparation used molecular barcoding, with unique molecular identifiers applied to normalize quantification of the TCRbeta repertoire. Starting from the raw public reads, TCRdb applied fastp trimming at Q25, assembled clones with MiXCR and retained in-frame beta chains. All rows with the same CDR3 protein become a single entry with the most common DNA and genes. Here the sample has hundreds of thousands of distinct CDR3 sequences; 10% to 15% occur a single time. The ten largest clones capture over 2% of the sample. The meaning of the sample's treatment or condition label: allogeneic hematopoietic cell transplantation with graft depleted of TCRalphabeta T cells and CD19 B cells.

The sequenced sample was PBMCs, mostly from graft donor cells, obtained 360 days after TCRalphabeta/CD19-depleted stem cell transplant. These TCRs come from a male patient younger than 18 who had a stem cell transplant for acute myeloid leukemia, so the T cells may come from the graft donor.

This clonotype was seen more than once but under ten times. The chain recombines TRBV2 with TRBJ1-6; no clear D. Trimming removed 6 bases from V and 7 bases from J, with 13 bases in between. The CDR3 covers 14 residues. The germline V gene has CDR1 SNHLY and CDR2 FYNNEI. The CDR3 nucleotides read TGTGCCAGCAGCCCCGATGTGACCAATTCACCCCTCCACTTT. It specifies CASSPDVTNSPLHF.

The chain uses TRBV27 and TRBJ2-2; D might be TRBD1 (9 bases). The CDR3 runs 19 residues. Trimming removed 5 bases from V and 3 bases from J, with 25 bases in between. The V gene's germline CDR1 is MNHEY and CDR2 SMNVEV (reference sequence). CDR3 sequence (DNA): TGTGCCAGCAGTCTCGACAGGGGGAGCGTAGCGGGGCACACCGGGGAGCTGTTTTTT. Protein sequence: CASSLDRGSVAGHTGELFF.

This clonotype was recorded many times. This chain joins TRBV28 and TRBJ2-5; D may be TRBD1 or TRBD2 (5 bases each). Per the germline V gene, CDR1 is MDHEN and CDR2 is SYDVKM. The ends were cut back, 0 bases at V and 5 bases at J, with 16 bases in the middle. The CDR3 loop spans 16 amino acids. The CDR3 DNA follows: TGTGCCAGCAGTTTATGGGAGAGAGGGGCAAGCGAGACCCAGTACTTC. Translated, it gives CASSLWERGASETQYF.

This clonotype was observed a few times. CDR3: CASSPSPTSGRGENIQYF. CDR3 nucleotide sequence: TGCGCCAGCAGCCCCTCCCCGACTAGCGGGAGGGGCGAAAACATTCAGTACTTC. The rearrangement joins TRBV4-3 to TRBJ2-4; 14 positions agree with TRBD2. The CDR3 is 18 amino acids. The germline V gene has CDR1 LGHNA and CDR2 YSLEER. V trimming: 4 bases; J trimming: 5 bases; junction bases outside the gene matches: 10.

V usage is TRBV29-1 and J usage is TRBJ2-7, with D uncertain. This CDR3 is built from 14 residues. The germline CDR1 and CDR2 sequences are SQVTM and ANQGSEA. With 3 bases removed from V and 0 bases from J, the gap between germline ends came to 12 bases. This chain's CDR3 is CSVDSADGSYEQYF. The CDR3 nucleotides are TGCAGCGTTGATTCTGCGGACGGCTCCTACGAGCAGTACTTC.

The chain links TRBV10-3 to TRBJ2-7, with 16 nucleotides matching TRBD2. Germline CDR1 ENHRY, CDR2 SYGVKD. After removal of 5 bases from V and 5 bases from J, the junction contained 12 bases not matched to a gene. The CDR3 spans 18 residues. Here the CDR3 DNA reads TGTGCCATCAGTTCAACTCCCGGGACTAGCGGGAGGGTCAACGAGCAGTACTTC. Encoded protein: CAISSTPGTSGRVNEQYF.

This chain connects TRBV28 to TRBJ2-3; 7 bases are shared with TRBD1. J gave up 4 bases and V 3 bases, and 10 bases lay outside the gene matches. The CDR3 spans 16 residues. CDR1 and CDR2 (germline): MDHEN, SYDVKM. CDR3 sequence: CASSFGQGVRADTQYF. In DNA, the CDR3 is TGTGCCAGCAGTTTTGGCCAGGGGGTGCGGGCAGATACGCAGTATTTT.

There are a few counts of this clonotype. The gene calls are TRBV27 and TRBJ2-1, with D perhaps given as TRBD1 or TRBD2 (6 bases each). CDR1 and CDR2 from the germline V gene are MNHEY and SMNVEV (reference sequence). V gave up 7 bases and J gave up 8 bases, with 15 bases separating them. The CDR3 totals 13 residues. CDR3 sequence reads: CASTPGAGYEQFF. The CDR3 coding sequence is TGTGCCAGCACCCCGGGGGCGGGATATGAGCAGTTCTTC.

This clonotype was found many times. The chain joins TRBV20-1 to TRBJ2-7; 7 nucleotides match TRBD2. The ends lost 7 bases at V and 3 bases at J; junction bases unmatched: 12. The CDR3 spans 14 residues. Germline CDR1 reads DFQATT; CDR2 reads SNEGSKA (reference sequence). The CDR3 sequence is CSGREGGVGYEQYF. CDR3 coding DNA: TGCAGTGGCAGGGAGGGAGGGGTAGGCTACGAGCAGTACTTC.

This clonotype was detected many times. CDR3 bases: TGCAGCGTCCAAATCTTAACCGGGACAACATCCTACGAGCAGTACTTC. It translates to CSVQILTGTTSYEQYF. The gene calls are TRBV29-1 and TRBJ2-7, with a weak D call TRBD1 (6 bases). Germline-derived CDR1 and CDR2 are SQVTM and ANQGSEA. CDR3 length: 16 amino acids. Trimming left V 6 bases short and J 1 base short, with 22 bases between.

In this sample, this clonotype turned up a few times. The chain is built from TRBV20-1 and TRBJ1-4; 11 bases are shared with TRBD1. J gave up 6 bases and V 1 base, and 4 bases lay outside the gene matches. This CDR3 comprises 15 residues. Germline-derived CDR1 and CDR2 are DFQATT and SNEGSKA (reference sequence). DNA of the CDR3: TGCAGTGCTAGAGCCCCGGACAGGGGGCATGAAAAACTGTTTTTT. It is translated as CSARAPDRGHEKLFF.

On this clonotype itself: Possible read error: a much larger clone is one base away. The rearrangement links TRBV24-1 to TRBJ1-2, with D hard to call. Germline V lookup: CDR1 KGHDR, CDR2 SFDVKD. The CDR3 totals 12 residues. The CDR3 sequence is CAAFSYNYGYPF. The CDR3 DNA follows: TGTGCCGCATTCAGCTACAACTATGGCTACCCCTTC.

This clonotype was recorded a few times. The rearrangement links TRBV4-3 to TRBJ2-7, with 10 bases lining up with TRBD1. Losses at the gene ends were 1 base for V and 0 bases for J; bases not matched to a gene: 0. The germline V gene encodes CDR1 LGHNA and CDR2 YSLEER. The CDR3 spans 15 residues. For the CDR3, the DNA is TGCGCCAGCAGCCAAGGGACAGGGGGCTCCTACGAGCAGTACTTC. It is translated as CASSQGTGGSYEQYF.

At least ten counts were recorded for this clonotype. The chain has TRBV20-1 and TRBJ2-7; D gene ambiguous. V was trimmed by 1 base and J by 3 bases, leaving 7 bases between them. The CDR3 is 12 amino acids. CDR1 is DFQATT, CDR2 SNEGSKA, per germline (reference sequence). The CDR3 loop reads CSARVSYYEQYF. The CDR3 bases are TGCAGTGCTAGAGTCAGTTACTACGAGCAGTACTTC.

This clonotype was detected only a few times. Here the CDR3 DNA reads TGTGCCAGCAGTTGGACCCTTAACTATGGCTACACCTTC. It codes for CASSWTLNYGYTF. This chain links TRBV6-2 or TRBV6-3 with TRBJ1-2; no clear D. CDR3 length: 13 amino acids. From germline, CDR1 is MNHEY and CDR2 SVGEGT. Trimming removed 4 bases at V and 1 base at J, with 7 bases between.

This clonotype showed up many times. V and J are TRBV7-2 and TRBJ2-3; a weak D match, TRBD2 (5 bases). V lost 6 bases to trimming and J lost 4 bases, with 17 bases between them. This CDR3 has 15 amino acids. Looked up from germline, CDR1 is SGHTA and CDR2 is FQGNSA. The CDR3 DNA reads as TGTGCCAGCAGTTCTTCTCAGAGGGCCTCAGATACGCAGTATTTT. As protein: CASSSSQRASDTQYF.

A few counts support this clonotype. The J gene is TRBJ2-4, the V gene TRBV20-1; 14 bases fit TRBD2. The CDR3 spans 18 residues. Looked up from germline, CDR1 is DFQATT and CDR2 is SNEGSKA (reference sequence). V was pared by 3 bases and J by 1 base, with 8 bases of the junction left unmatched. In DNA form, the CDR3 reads TGCAGTGCTAGTCGACTAGCGGGAGGGCCTGTGGCCAAAAACATTCAGTACTTC. Encoded protein: CSASRLAGGPVAKNIQYF.

There are a few counts of this clonotype. The chain recombines TRBV6-6 with TRBJ2-3; the D gene is possibly TRBD2 (5 bases). Germline V gene lookup returns CDR1 MNHNY and CDR2 SVGAGI (reference sequence). The CDR3 covers 13 residues. CDR3 nucleotides: TGTCACTCACGGGATACCAACACAGATACGCAGTATTTT. Translation gives CHSRDTNTDTQYF.

Only a few counts were recorded for this clonotype. CDR3 in amino acids: CASDRMITVGTGELFF. The CDR3 coding sequence is TGTGCCAGCGACAGGATGATTACAGTGGGCACCGGGGAGCTGTTTTTT. J is TRBJ2-2 and V is TRBV7-9; TRBD1 is a possible D gene (6 bases). CDR3 length: 16 residues. Germline CDR1 is SEHNR and CDR2 is FQNEAQ (reference sequence). Deletions cut 8 bases from V and 4 bases from J, with 20 bases between.

This clonotype was recorded a few times. This chain connects TRBV5-1 to TRBJ1-6; 8 bases are shared with TRBD1. Germline lookup yields CDR1 SGHRS and CDR2 YFSETQ. The CDR3 is made up of 18 amino acids. V shed 4 bases, J shed 0 bases, and the junction held 9 bases outside the gene matches. The CDR3 loop reads CASSPEDRANSYNSPLHF. The DNA for the CDR3 is TGCGCCAGCAGCCCGGAGGACAGGGCCAACTCCTATAATTCACCCCTCCACTTT.